These 30 T cell receptor beta chains were sequenced from one sample in a study of CD8+ T cells in alopecia areata. cDNA prepared by RNA extraction and subsequent reverse transcription served as the template for sequencing. Sequencing was performed with immunoSEQ multiplex PCR; in TCRdb, only in-frame clones are kept and a portion is missing. The sample has approximately 180,000 clones, 63% seen once. The specimen was CD4+ T cells sorted from blood, collected at week 0. All receptors come from a human donor with alopecia areata.

V and J are TRBV6-1 and TRBJ1-1; TRBD1 aligns across 7 bases. V trimming: 6 bases; J trimming: 3 bases; junction bases outside the gene matches: 7. The CDR3 totals 14 residues. Germline V CDR1 and CDR2: MNHNS, SASEGT. The CDR3 reads CASSTDRVDTEAFF. The CDR3 DNA is TGTGCCAGCAGCACAGACAGGGTTGACACTGAAGCTTTCTTT.

The chain has TRBV29-1 and TRBJ2-1, with D possibly TRBD2 on 5 matching bases. CDR1 SQVTM and CDR2 ANQGSEA come from the germline V gene. V gave up 7 bases and J gave up 11 bases, with 18 bases separating them. This CDR3 spans 12 amino acids. The CDR3 DNA is TGCAGCGCCGAGATCGGTCAGCGGCAGCAGTTCTTC. It codes for CSAEIGQRQQFF.

This clone was counted between two and nine times. The DNA for the CDR3 is TGTGCCAGCAGCAAACAAGATACGCAGTATTTT. This gives the protein CASSKQDTQYF. This chain uses TRBV5-6 with TRBJ2-3, with D hard to call. This CDR3 contains 11 residues. Per the germline V gene, CDR1 is SGHDT and CDR2 is YYEEEE. V was pared by 4 bases and J by 5 bases, with 5 bases between.

This chain links TRBV6-6 with TRBJ2-7; D gene unclear. The CDR3 totals 12 residues. CDR1 is MNHNY and CDR2 is SVGAGI in the germline V gene (reference sequence). V lost 4 bases and J 2 bases, leaving 6 bases between the germline ends. The CDR3 region is CASSSRAYEQYF. CDR3 nucleotides: TGTGCCAGCAGTTCACGGGCCTACGAGCAGTACTTC.

This clone was seen just once. The J gene is TRBJ2-7, the V gene TRBV29-1; no clear D gene. Germline CDR1 SQVTM, CDR2 ANQGSEA. The CDR3 has 13 amino acids. Trimming removed 1 base from V and 2 bases from J, with 9 bases in between. For the CDR3, the DNA is TGCAGCGTTGAAGGCACGAGTGCCTACGAGCAGTACTTC. Translation gives CSVEGTSAYEQYF.

The rearrangement joins TRBV29-1 to TRBJ1-1; D might be TRBD1 (5 bases). In germline, CDR1 is SQVTM, CDR2 ANQGSEA. CDR3 size: 15 residues. V lost 5 bases and J lost 2, with 18 bases in between. The CDR3 DNA sequence: TGCAGCGTTCGATTGCTCGACAGCTCAAACACTGAAGCTTTCTTT. Its protein product is CSVRLLDSSNTEAFF.

There are a few counts of this clone. V gene TRBV29-1 combines with J gene TRBJ2-1; D remains ambiguous. CDR3 length equals 10 residues. Trimming removed 4 bases from V and 8 bases from J, with 6 bases in between. Germline V gene sequence: CDR1 SQVTM, CDR2 ANQGSEA. The CDR3 sequence is CSVGGDEQFF. In DNA form, the CDR3 reads TGCAGCGTTGGGGGTGATGAGCAGTTCTTC.

This chain connects TRBV5-6 to TRBJ2-5, with D hard to call. The CDR3 runs to 13 residues. Per the germline V gene, CDR1 is SGHDT and CDR2 is YYEEEE. V was shortened by 3 bases and J by 5 bases, with 11 bases between the two germline ends. DNA for the CDR3: TGTGCCAGCAGCTGGACGCTAGGGGAGACCCAGTACTTC. This sequence encodes CASSWTLGETQYF.

The CDR3 sequence: CASSFYLTGRKNTGELFF. CDR3 nucleotide sequence: TGTGCCAGCAGCTTCTACTTAACGGGACGGAAGAACACCGGGGAGCTGTTTTTT. The J gene is TRBJ2-2, the V gene TRBV5-6; the D call may be TRBD1 or TRBD2 (5 bases each). The CDR3 runs to 18 residues. Trimming removed 2 bases from V and 1 base from J, with 18 bases in between. Per the germline V gene, CDR1 is SGHDT and CDR2 is YYEEEE.

On this clone itself: The sample has other DNA sequences that encode this CDR3 too. The genes are TRBV25-1 and TRBJ1-2, with D possibly TRBD1 on 5 matching bases. Germline V gene data show CDR1 as MGHDK and CDR2 as SYGVNS. The CDR3 sequence is 12 residues long. The ends were cut back, 1 base at V and 7 bases at J, with 7 bases in the middle. CDR3 bases: TGTGCCAGCAGTGAATCAGGGTTTGGCTACACCTTC. Translation gives CASSESGFGYTF.

This chain connects TRBV29-1 to TRBJ1-1; D uncertain. Trimming took 4 bases from V and 1 from J, leaving 13 bases between them. This CDR3 has 14 amino acids. The germline V gene encodes CDR1 SQVTM and CDR2 ANQGSEA. The CDR3 here is CSVGVGGRNTEAFF. The CDR3 DNA reads TGCAGCGTTGGAGTTGGTGGCAGGAACACTGAAGCTTTCTTT.

The chain recombines TRBV5-4 with TRBJ2-1, with 13 bases fitting TRBD2. This CDR3 contains 15 residues. V was pared by 4 bases and J by 7 bases, with 5 bases of the junction left unmatched. Germline CDR1 is SGHNT and CDR2 is YYREEE (reference sequence). The CDR3 reads CASSTTSGGVNEQFF. The CDR3 DNA reads TGTGCCAGCAGCACCACTAGCGGGGGGGTAAATGAGCAGTTCTTC. The whole variable domain, remainder taken from reference TRBV5-4 and TRBJ2-1, is ETGVTQSPTHLIKTRGQQVTLRCSSQSGHNTVSWYQQALGQGPQFIFQYYREEENGRGNFPPRFSGLQFPNYSSELNVNALELDDSALYLCASSTTSGGVNEQFFGPGTRLTVL.

V is TRBV29-1 and J is TRBJ2-3; D gene uncertain. CDR1 and CDR2 from the germline V gene are SQVTM and ANQGSEA. V shed 5 bases and J shed 1 base, with 7 bases lying between them. The CDR3 is 12 residues long. The DNA for the CDR3 is TGCAGCGTTCTAGGACGCACAGATACGCAGTATTTT. This codes for CSVLGRTDTQYF.

This rearrangement joins TRBV7-8 to TRBJ1-2, with 7 bases that match TRBD1. The ends lost 8 bases at V and 7 bases at J; junction bases unmatched: 7. CDR1 and CDR2 from the germline V gene are SGHVS and FQNEAQ. The CDR3 has 12 amino acids. In DNA, the CDR3 is TGTGCCAGCGGACACAGGGGAGGTGGCTACACCTTC. It specifies CASGHRGGGYTF. The full variable domain, completed using reference TRBV7-8 and TRBJ1-2, is GAGVSQSPRYKVAKRGQDVALRCDPISGHVSLFWYQQALGQGPEFLTYFQNEAQLDKSGLPSDRFFAERPEGSVSTLKIQRTQQEDSAVYLCASGHRGGGYTFGSGTRLTVV.

There are a few counts of this clone. The rearrangement joins TRBV14 to TRBJ2-3; no reliable D call. The CDR3 runs 11 residues. The V end lost 3 bases, the J end lost 2 bases, and 0 bases lay between the germline ends. CDR1 SGHDN and CDR2 FVKESK come from the germline V gene. CDR3 protein: CASSHTDTQYF. The CDR3 DNA reads TGTGCCAGCAGCCACACAGATACGCAGTATTTT.

The V gene is TRBV2, the J gene TRBJ1-1; tentative D call: TRBD1 (5 bases). This CDR3 has 14 amino acids. V was cut by 5 bases and J by 1 base, with 11 bases left in between. CDR1 SNHLY and CDR2 FYNNEI come from the germline V gene. CDR3 nucleotide sequence: TGTGCCAGCAGTCGGGGGACCGGGAACACTGAAGCTTTCTTT. Amino acid sequence: CASSRGTGNTEAFF.

The gene calls are TRBV9 and TRBJ2-7; 7 bases line up with TRBD1. The germline CDR1 and CDR2 sequences are SGDLS and YYNGEE. The CDR3 contains 14 residues. J lost 3 bases, V lost 0 bases, and 3 bases had no gene match. The CDR3 loop is CASSVATGSYEQYF. The DNA for the CDR3 is TGTGCCAGCAGCGTAGCGACAGGGAGCTACGAGCAGTACTTC.

This clone has only a few counts. V and J are TRBV28 and TRBJ1-4, with 7 bases matching TRBD1. The CDR3 length is 14 residues. The germline gives CDR1 MDHEN, CDR2 SYDVKM. Trimming took 6 bases from V and 8 from J; bases not matched to a gene: 9. Written as DNA, the CDR3 is TGTGCCAGCAGCCGGACAGGAGGTAGCGAAAAACTGTTTTTT. Translating it yields CASSRTGGSEKLFF.

The gene calls are TRBV15 and TRBJ1-1; 8 bases are shared with TRBD1. CDR1 LNHNV and CDR2 YYDKDF come from the germline V gene (reference sequence). The CDR3 extends over 14 amino acids. Trimming took 8 bases from V and 4 from J; bases not matched to a gene: 9. CDR3 protein: CATDDRGFGTEAFF. The CDR3 bases are TGTGCCACCGATGACAGGGGCTTTGGCACTGAAGCTTTCTTT.

This rearrangement joins TRBV18 to TRBJ2-3; no clear D gene. V shed 2 bases and J shed 4 bases, with 7 bases lying between them. This CDR3 comprises 13 residues. Germline CDR1 and CDR2: KGHSH and LQKENI. Here the CDR3 DNA reads TGTGCCAGCTCACCAATCGTGGCAGATACGCAGTATTTT. It codes for CASSPIVADTQYF.

The chain uses TRBV4-2 and TRBJ2-3; perhaps TRBD2 as D (6 bases). CDR1 and CDR2 (germline): LGHNA, YNFKEQ. V lost 1 base to trimming and J lost 1 base, with 6 bases between them. The CDR3 sequence is 14 residues long. The CDR3, as DNA: TGTGCCAGCAGCCAAGGCGGGGGCACAGATACGCAGTATTTT. It translates to CASSQGGGTDTQYF.

The chain carries TRBV30 and TRBJ2-2, with D hard to call. Germline V CDR1 and CDR2: GTSNPN, SVGIG (reference sequence). This CDR3 has 14 amino acids. Trimming took 0 bases from V and 2 from J, leaving 7 bases between them. The CDR3 DNA follows: TGTGCCTGGAGTGTACAGAGTAACACCGGGGAGCTGTTTTTT. Translating gives CAWSVQSNTGELFF.

There are a few counts of this clone. This chain uses TRBV14 with TRBJ2-5; a weak D match, TRBD1 (6 bases). The ends were cut back, 6 bases at V and 0 bases at J, with 11 bases in the middle. Germline CDR1 reads SGHDN; CDR2 reads FVKESK. The CDR3 extends over 14 amino acids. CDR3 bases: TGTGCCAGCAGTCCTAGGGGGTACCAAGAGACCCAGTACTTC. This codes for CASSPRGYQETQYF.

V is TRBV5-4 and J is TRBJ1-1, with D hard to call. Germline lookup yields CDR1 SGHNT and CDR2 YYREEE (reference sequence). The CDR3 is 13 residues long. The V end was cut by 3 bases, the J end by 1 base, with 7 bases between. The CDR3 spells CASSSKANTEAFF. The CDR3 DNA follows: TGTGCCAGCAGCTCGAAGGCGAACACTGAAGCTTTCTTT.

This clone was found once. The chain couples TRBV29-1 to TRBJ2-5; no clear D gene. Looked up from germline, CDR1 is SQVTM and CDR2 is ANQGSEA. V lost 3 bases and J 2 bases, leaving 7 bases between the germline ends. The CDR3 is 12 residues long. The CDR3 DNA reads as TGCAGCGTTGAGAGGTCACAAGAGACCCAGTACTTC. This gives the protein CSVERSQETQYF.

This clone was seen a few times. The chain recombines TRBV18 with TRBJ1-2; D might be TRBD1 (5 bases). The V end lost 3 bases, the J end lost 13 bases, and 15 bases lay between the germline ends. The CDR3 covers 12 residues. CDR1 KGHSH and CDR2 LQKENI come from the germline V gene. The CDR3 nucleotides read TGTGCCAGCTCACCGAGTGGAGGGGTTGTCACCTTC. Encoded protein: CASSPSGGVVTF.

This clone was seen at least ten times. The chain joins TRBV7-2 to TRBJ2-7; no reliable D call. The CDR3 has 15 residues. Germline CDR1 is SGHTA and CDR2 is FQGNSA. Trimming stripped 1 base from V and 6 bases from J, with 16 bases between. CDR3 sequence: CASSLVPEDIREQYF. CDR3 in DNA: TGTGCCAGCAGCTTAGTCCCAGAAGATATTCGCGAGCAGTACTTC.

This chain connects TRBV10-3 to TRBJ1-2, with unresolved D. The CDR3 is made up of 12 amino acids. The ends were cut back, 2 bases at V and 3 bases at J, with 4 bases in the middle. Germline V gene data show CDR1 as ENHRY and CDR2 as SYGVKD. CDR3 amino acids: CAISEGDYGYTF. The CDR3 region has the DNA TGTGCCATCAGTGAGGGCGACTATGGCTACACCTTC.

This clone has only a few counts. The rearrangement links TRBV12-5 to TRBJ2-5, with D perhaps TRBD1 or TRBD2 (5 bases each). Germline V gene data show CDR1 as LGHNT and CDR2 as FRNRAP. Trimming cost V 9 bases and J 1 base, with 12 bases left between them. The CDR3 has 13 residues. The CDR3 bases are TGTGCTAGCCGGGGCAGCATCCAAGAGACCCAGTACTTC. Its protein product is CASRGSIQETQYF.

The genes are TRBV18 and TRBJ2-1; possibly TRBD1 for D (5 bases). Trimming cost V 6 bases and J 10 bases, with 13 bases left between them. Per germline, CDR1 KGHSH and CDR2 LQKENI. The CDR3 covers 12 residues. The CDR3 coding sequence is TGTGCCAGCTCGCCCCAGAACAGGGAGCAGTTCTTC. As protein: CASSPQNREQFF.